The clone carrying this T cell receptor (beta chain) was detected only a few times. The antigen is not known. This sample is drawn from a study of T cell responses to AZD1222 COVID-19 vaccine. Study-level points and caveats: Mostly white British, mostly female donors; authors suggested clonal diversity may be underestimated. Spike-specific TCR breadth and depth both grew after two AZD1222 doses.

Second-dose groups at about 4 or about 12 weeks were pooled. Profiling relied on immunoSEQ multiplex PCR, and the TCRdb table lists in-frame clones only, not all of them. The table records approximately 77,000 clones, around 90% of them present only once. This CDR3 contains 12 residues. CDR1 is LGHNT, CDR2 FRNRAP, per germline. Trimming left V 8 bases short and J 3 bases short, with 8 bases between. The sequencing here drew on peripheral blood, taken 28 days after the second AZD1222 dose. The chain is built from TRBV12-5 and TRBJ2-1; D is unresolved. This clonotype was obtained from an adult who received the AZD1222 COVID-19 vaccine. The CDR3 DNA is TGTGCTAGTAACAGTAACTACAATGAGCAGTTCTTC. It yields the protein CASNSNYNEQFF.